The 28 T cell receptor beta chains below all came from one sample that was sequenced in a study of T cells in narcolepsy. Sequencing used immunoSEQ multiplex PCR; TCRdb keeps in-frame clones, though not all of them. The table records roughly 23,000 clones, over 70% of them present only once. Sequencing input: memory (CD45RA-) CD4+ T cells from blood. These receptors came from a human donor in good health.

This sequence joins TRBV19 and TRBJ1-1; D might be TRBD1 (6 bases). Germline CDR1 LNHDA, CDR2 SQIVND (reference sequence). The germline V and J ends were trimmed by 1 base and 10 bases, with 10 bases remaining between them. This CDR3 has 12 amino acids. CDR3 sequence reads: CASSIVGGRAFF. The CDR3 bases are TGTGCCAGTAGTATAGTAGGGGGTCGAGCTTTCTTT.

The V gene is TRBV11-2, the J gene TRBJ2-1; D might be TRBD1 or TRBD2, each matching 6 bases. The CDR3 extends over 12 amino acids. Germline V gene data show CDR1 as SGHAT and CDR2 as FQNNGV. V lost 4 bases, J lost 9 bases, and 10 bases lay in between. The CDR3 loop reads CASSSGAGEQFF. CDR3 bases: TGTGCCAGCAGCTCGGGGGCGGGTGAGCAGTTCTTC.

The chain recombines TRBV30 with TRBJ1-4, with 7 bases that match TRBD1. This CDR3 is built from 14 residues. Germline V gene sequence: CDR1 GTSNPN, CDR2 SVGIG (reference sequence). After removal of 3 bases from V and 6 bases from J, the junction contained 7 bases not matched to a gene. The CDR3 nucleotides are TGTGCCTGGAGGCTGCACAGGGGTGATGAAAAACTGTTTTTT. This codes for CAWRLHRGDEKLFF.

In this sample, this clone is medium-sized. The gene calls are TRBV10-1 and TRBJ1-5, with a possible D match to TRBD1 (5 bases). Germline CDR1 is WNHNN and CDR2 is SYGVQD (reference sequence). The V end lost 9 bases, the J end lost 5 bases, and 14 bases lay between the germline ends. The CDR3 spans 13 residues. The CDR3 region has the DNA TGCGCCAGTTCTCGGGACCCCGATCAGCCCCAGCATTTT. This codes for CASSRDPDQPQHF.

V and J are TRBV9 and TRBJ2-3, with a tentative D call TRBD1 (6 bases). V was shortened by 3 bases and J by 5 bases, with 10 bases between the two germline ends. This CDR3 region has 13 residues. Germline V gives CDR1 SGDLS, CDR2 YYNGEE. The CDR3 here is CASSADSQDTQYF. CDR3 sequence (DNA): TGTGCCAGCAGCGCGGACAGCCAAGATACGCAGTATTTT.

This clone was seen once. The rearrangement uses TRBV5-5 and TRBJ1-1; D not resolved. The germline V gene encodes CDR1 SGHKS and CDR2 YYEKEE (reference sequence). Trimming stripped 4 bases from V and 3 bases from J, with 16 bases between. The length of the CDR3 is 15 residues. The CDR3 coding sequence is TGTGCCAGCAGCGGCGTTTCGGTTTTGGACACTGAAGCTTTCTTT. Its protein product is CASSGVSVLDTEAFF.

This clone has a single count. This rearrangement joins TRBV19 to TRBJ2-1; 11 bases align to TRBD2. This CDR3 is built from 16 residues. Germline assignment: CDR1 LNHDA and CDR2 SQIVND (reference sequence). With 5 bases clipped from V and 4 bases from J, the junction kept 7 bases outside the gene matches. The CDR3 DNA reads as TGTGCCAGTAGTCTTTTTAGCGGGGGGGCTTACAATGAGCAGTTCTTC. Amino acids: CASSLFSGGAYNEQFF.

The chain is built from TRBV9 and TRBJ2-1, with 11 bases that match TRBD2. Germline V gene sequence: CDR1 SGDLS, CDR2 YYNGEE. Trimming at V came to 3 bases and at J to 3 bases, leaving 2 bases not matched to a gene. This CDR3 has 15 residues. CDR3 amino acids: CASSEGTSGYNEQFF. As DNA, the CDR3 is TGTGCCAGCAGCGAGGGGACTAGCGGCTACAATGAGCAGTTCTTC.

This chain links TRBV10-3 with TRBJ2-5, with D uncertain. Trimming removed 6 bases at V and 1 base at J, with 6 bases between. From germline, CDR1 is ENHRY and CDR2 SYGVKD. The CDR3 is 12 amino acids. CDR3 bases: TGTGCCATCAGGACTCCCCAAGAGACCCAGTACTTC. It translates to CAIRTPQETQYF.

The chain has TRBV19 and TRBJ2-5; D not resolved. The CDR3 sequence is 13 residues long. V shed 2 bases and J shed 1 base, with 5 bases lying between them. CDR1 is LNHDA and CDR2 is SQIVND in the germline V gene (reference sequence). CDR3 loop: CASSITAQETQYF. CDR3 nucleotide sequence: TGTGCCAGTAGTATAACAGCCCAAGAGACCCAGTACTTC.

The rearrangement uses TRBV5-6 and TRBJ2-7; D may correspond to TRBD1 or TRBD2 (6 bases each). Trimming took off 0 bases at V and 2 bases at J, with 18 bases between the two ends. Germline CDR1 is SGHDT and CDR2 is YYEEEE. The CDR3 sequence is 17 residues long. CDR3: CASSLGALRGGPYEQYF. The CDR3 nucleotides are TGTGCCAGCAGCTTGGGGGCCCTCAGGGGAGGACCCTACGAGCAGTACTTC.

The V and J genes are TRBV19 and TRBJ1-5; D might be TRBD1 (6 bases). V gave up 5 bases and J gave up 2 bases, with 16 bases separating them. The germline gives CDR1 LNHDA, CDR2 SQIVND (reference sequence). The CDR3 sequence is 16 residues long. The CDR3, as DNA: TGTGCCAGTAGTTCCTACAGGGAAGGAGGCAATCAGCCCCAGCATTTT. The encoded protein is CASSSYREGGNQPQHF.

Concerning this clone: Other DNA sequences of this sample code for an identical CDR3. The chain uses TRBV4-1 and TRBJ2-1, with 9 bases matching TRBD2. The V gene's germline CDR1 is MGHRA and CDR2 YSYEKL. V shed 0 bases and J 4 bases; nucleotides not matched to a gene: 7. CDR3 size: 17 residues. CDR3 DNA: TGCGCCAGCAGCCAAGATTTGGCGGGGGGGATATACAATGAGCAGTTCTTC. As protein: CASSQDLAGGIYNEQFF.

CDR3 sequence (DNA): TGTGCCAGCAGCTTGGAGGTGGGTCGAGAGACCCAGTACTTC. Its protein is CASSLEVGRETQYF. The chain couples TRBV5-5 to TRBJ2-5, with no clear D. The CDR3 covers 14 residues. The V gene's germline CDR1 is SGHKS and CDR2 YYEKEE (reference sequence). V shed 0 bases and J shed 4 bases, with 10 bases lying between them.

The rearrangement joins TRBV14 to TRBJ2-1, with D perhaps TRBD2 (6 bases). Germline CDR1 SGHDN, CDR2 FVKESK. Between the trimmed V and J ends, which lost 1 base and 4 bases, there was a span of 11 bases. There are 15 residues in the CDR3. CDR3 bases: TGTGCCAGCAGCCAAGTCGGAGGGTCGTACAATGAGCAGTTCTTC. Amino acids: CASSQVGGSYNEQFF.

The J gene is TRBJ2-5, the V gene TRBV7-9; D tentatively reads TRBD1 or TRBD2 (5 bases each). From germline, CDR1 is SEHNR and CDR2 FQNEAQ (reference sequence). CDR3 length equals 13 residues. Trimming pared 5 bases from V and 5 bases from J, leaving 12 bases between. The CDR3: CASSAGSWETQYF. CDR3 nucleotides: TGTGCCAGCAGCGCAGGGAGCTGGGAGACCCAGTACTTC. The whole variable domain, remainder taken from reference TRBV7-9 and TRBJ2-5, is DTGVSQNPRHKITKRGQNVTFRCDPISEHNRLYWYRQTLGQGPEFLTYFQNEAQLEKSRLLSDRFSAERPKGSFSTLEIQRTEQGDSAMYLCASSAGSWETQYFGPGTRLLVL.

The chain joins TRBV19 to TRBJ1-5; TRBD1 agrees at 10 bases. Germline CDR1 is LNHDA and CDR2 is SQIVND (reference sequence). The CDR3 consists of 13 residues. After removal of 8 bases from V and 5 bases from J, the junction contained 3 bases not matched to a gene. This chain's CDR3 is CASGGTGDQPQHF. CDR3 nucleotide sequence: TGTGCCAGTGGGGGGACAGGGGATCAGCCCCAGCATTTT.

The chain employs TRBV5-1 and TRBJ1-2; maybe TRBD1 (5 bases). The CDR3 is made up of 15 amino acids. V shed 3 bases and J shed 1 base, with 13 bases lying between them. Germline V gene lookup returns CDR1 SGHRS and CDR2 YFSETQ. CDR3 sequence reads: CASSSAGTINYGYTF. The CDR3 DNA is TGCGCCAGCAGCTCCGCCGGGACCATTAACTATGGCTACACCTTC.

The table lists this clone with a count of one. The gene calls are TRBV5-4 and TRBJ2-5; 12 nucleotides match TRBD2. Per the germline V gene, CDR1 is SGHNT and CDR2 is YYREEE (reference sequence). Germline trimming cut 4 bases from V and 4 bases from J; bases unmatched to any gene: 8. This CDR3 spans 16 amino acids. The CDR3 nucleotides are TGTGCCAGCAGCCAGGGACTAGCGGGCCGCGGAGAGACCCAGTACTTC. Protein product: CASSQGLAGRGETQYF.

The chain carries TRBV10-1 and TRBJ2-3, with TRBD2 identical over 13 bases. The germline V gene has CDR1 WNHNN and CDR2 SYGVQD (reference sequence). The CDR3 length is 16 residues. Germline trimming cut 4 bases from V and 4 bases from J; bases unmatched to any gene: 5. The CDR3 region is CASSGYGLAGADTQYF. DNA of the CDR3: TGCGCCAGCAGTGGTTATGGACTAGCGGGGGCAGATACGCAGTATTTT.

The sample holds one count of this clone. The rearrangement joins TRBV11-2 to TRBJ2-5, with 9 bases fitting TRBD1. With 6 bases clipped from V and 7 bases from J, the junction kept 6 bases outside the gene matches. The CDR3 covers 13 residues. Germline CDR1 SGHAT, CDR2 FQNNGV. The CDR3 reads CASSSQGARTQYF. CDR3 DNA sequence: TGTGCCAGCAGTTCACAGGGGGCTAGGACCCAGTACTTC. The full variable domain, in which reference TRBV11-2 and TRBJ2-5 provide the parts outside the CDR3, is EAGVAQSPRYKIIEKRQSVAFWCNPISGHATLYWYQQILGQGPKLLIQFQNNGVVDDSQLPKDRFSAERLKGVDSTLKIQPAKLEDSAVYLCASSSQGARTQYFGPGTRLLVL.

This clone was observed a handful of times. The genes are TRBV6-5 and TRBJ1-2; tentatively, D is TRBD1 (5 bases). Trimming pared 6 bases from V and 4 bases from J, leaving 12 bases between. CDR1 MNHEY and CDR2 SVGAGI come from the germline V gene. The CDR3 covers 13 residues. CDR3 amino acids: CASSPPGPYGYTF. The CDR3 DNA sequence: TGTGCCAGCAGCCCGCCGGGACCCTATGGCTACACCTTC.

The V and J genes are TRBV4-3 and TRBJ1-2, with a weak D call TRBD1 (5 bases). This CDR3 is 15 amino acids long. In germline, CDR1 is LGHNA, CDR2 YSLEER. V dropped 0 bases and J dropped 1 base, with 9 bases sitting between them. CDR3 sequence: CASSQEPGGNYGYTF. In DNA, the CDR3 is TGCGCCAGCAGCCAAGAGCCCGGGGGTAACTATGGCTACACCTTC.

The rearrangement joins TRBV9 to TRBJ2-3; D remains unclear. Germline values: CDR1 SGDLS, CDR2 YYNGEE. Trimming shortened V by 0 bases and J by 2 bases, and 10 bases separated the two germline ends. The CDR3 length is 15 residues. The CDR3 here is CASSVAPGPTDTQYF. CDR3 in DNA: TGTGCCAGCAGCGTAGCGCCCGGCCCCACAGATACGCAGTATTTT.

The CDR3 here is CASRNDRMAFF. CDR3 DNA sequence: TGTGCCAGCAGAAACGACAGGATGGCTTTCTTT. The gene calls are TRBV6-5 and TRBJ1-1; perhaps TRBD1 as D (6 bases). This CDR3 has 11 residues. Germline-derived CDR1 and CDR2 are MNHEY and SVGAGI. Trimming removed 6 bases at V and 11 bases at J, with 13 bases between.

This clone was detected once. V is TRBV18 and J is TRBJ2-2; TRBD1 is a possible D gene (8 bases). Trimming shortened V by 4 bases and J by 5 bases, and 14 bases separated the two germline ends. Germline loops: CDR1 KGHSH, CDR2 LQKENI. The CDR3 is 15 residues long. The CDR3 region is CASSRGQGGTGELFF. The CDR3 region has the DNA TGTGCCAGCTCACGCGGACAGGGAGGGACCGGGGAGCTGTTTTTT.

This rearrangement joins TRBV25-1 to TRBJ2-1, with D possibly being TRBD1 (6 bases). Per germline, CDR1 MGHDK and CDR2 SYGVNS. Trimming removed 1 base at V and 0 bases at J, with 7 bases between. The CDR3 is 15 residues long. In DNA, the CDR3 is TGTGCCAGCAGTGAATGGGGGCACTCCTACAATGAGCAGTTCTTC. Its translation: CASSEWGHSYNEQFF.

This rearrangement joins TRBV2 to TRBJ1-2, with a possible D match to TRBD1 (5 bases). The ends were cut back, 6 bases at V and 0 bases at J, with 14 bases in the middle. The length of the CDR3 is 15 residues. Germline CDR1 SNHLY, CDR2 FYNNEI. CDR3 sequence: CASSRDLGANYGYTF. As DNA, the CDR3 is TGTGCCAGCAGCCGGGACTTAGGGGCTAACTATGGCTACACCTTC.